The T cell receptor (beta chain) under discussion was sequenced for a study of T-cell memory formation after mild COVID-19. This clonotype was seen a few times. MiXCR was run by TCRdb on the 5' RACE reads, yielding one entry per CDR3 protein. The sample includes 200,000 to 300,000 distinct CDR3 sequences, about a sixth of them seen just once. Trimming took off 3 bases at V and 0 bases at J, with 13 bases between the two ends. The germline gives CDR1 SGHKS, CDR2 YYEKEE (reference sequence). The CDR3 covers 17 residues. V is TRBV5-5 and J is TRBJ1-6; D is unresolved. The sequenced material came from PBMCs or a T cell subset sorted from them (not recorded which). The clonotype comes from a man younger than 30 who had mild COVID-19 (a few samples of this study predate the infection). Cell type and time point are not known. The CDR3 here is CASSSPDASSYNSPLHF. DNA of the CDR3: TGTGCCAGCAGCTCCCCCGACGCGAGCTCCTATAATTCACCCCTCCACTTT. Full variable domain (outside the CDR3, taken from reference TRBV5-5 and TRBJ1-6): DAGVTQSPTHLIKTRGQQVTLRCSPISGHKSVSWYQQVLGQGPQFIFQYYEKEERGRGNFPDRFSARQFPNYSSELNVNALLLGDSALYLCASSSPDASSYNSPLHFGNGTRLTVT.